This is a list of T cell receptor beta chains from one sample in a study of blood T cell repertoires in COVID-19. Assay used: immunoSEQ multiplex PCR; TCRdb lists only in-frame clones, some missing. The table has 240,000 or so clones, approximately 84% seen once. The specimen sequenced was peripheral blood. These receptors came from a woman in her thirties who had recovered from COVID-19. Each CDR3 is given with its conserved first and last residue. The D gene is left open where the match is weak. Clone size appears in some rows only: once, few, many, or a class for an expanded clone.

size: NA; J: TRBJ2-7; D: TRBD1; V: TRBV13; CDR3: CASSAGTGSYEQYF; DNA: TGTGCCAGCAGCGCCGGGACAGGGTCCTACGAGCAGTACTTC
size: NA; J: TRBJ1-1; D: TRBD1; V: TRBV7-2; CDR3: CASSAGGTGRIWNTEAFF; DNA: TGTGCCAGCAGCGCAGGGGGGACAGGGAGGATATGGAACACTGAAGCTTTCTTT
size: NA; J: TRBJ2-7; D: TRBD1; V: TRBV5-1; CDR3: CASSYRTGPSYEQYF; DNA: TGCGCCAGCAGCTATAGGACAGGGCCCTCCTACGAGCAGTACTTC
size: NA; J: TRBJ1-1; D: NA; V: TRBV12-2; CDR3: CASRQRVGTEAFF; DNA: TGTGCAAGTCGTCAACGGGTAGGCACTGAAGCTTTCTTT
size: few; J: TRBJ1-1; D: NA; V: TRBV5-4; CDR3: CASSLSPGEAFF; DNA: TGTGCCAGCAGCTTAAGTCCAGGAGAAGCTTTCTTT
size: NA; J: TRBJ2-3; D: NA; V: TRBV2; CDR3: CAVGRDRDTQYF; DNA: TGTGCCGTTGGGCGGGATAGAGATACGCAGTATTTT
size: NA; J: TRBJ1-2; D: TRBD1; V: TRBV4-2; CDR3: CASSPGAGTGYDGYTF; DNA: TGTGCCAGCAGCCCGGGGGCCGGGACAGGGTATGATGGCTACACCTTC
size: NA; J: TRBJ1-1; D: NA; V: TRBV10-3; CDR3: CAISLEGHEAFF; DNA: TGTGCCATCAGTCTAGAAGGACACGAAGCTTTCTTT
size: NA; J: TRBJ2-5; D: TRBD1; V: TRBV14; CDR3: CASSQGDRGDQETQYF; DNA: TGTGCCAGCAGCCAAGGTGACAGGGGGGACCAAGAGACCCAGTACTTC
size: NA; J: TRBJ1-4; D: NA; V: TRBV4-2; CDR3: CASSQDAVGTNVAGEKLFF; DNA: TGTGCCAGCAGCCAAGATGCGGTAGGGACTAATGTAGCGGGCGAAAAACTGTTTTTT
size: once; J: TRBJ2-7; D: TRBD1; V: TRBV7-2; CDR3: CASSLGTGGNYEQYF; DNA: TGTGCCAGCAGCTTAGGGACAGGGGGAAACTACGAGCAGTACTTC
size: NA; J: TRBJ2-5; D: NA; V: TRBV18; CDR3: CASSPGGGETQYF; DNA: TGTGCCAGCTCACCTGGAGGTGGGGAGACCCAGTACTTC
size: once; J: TRBJ1-3; D: NA; V: TRBV27; CDR3: CASSRTVSGLDTIYF; DNA: TGTGCCAGCAGCCGGACGGTCAGCGGTTTAGACACCATATATTTT
size: NA; J: TRBJ1-1; D: NA; V: TRBV9; CDR3: CASSNSGTEAFF; DNA: TGTGCCAGCAGCAATTCGGGCACTGAAGCTTTCTTT
size: NA; J: TRBJ1-6; D: NA; V: TRBV14; CDR3: CASSQVALQGNNSPLHF; DNA: TGTGCCAGCAGCCAAGTCGCGCTTCAGGGAAATAATTCACCCCTCCACTTT
size: NA; J: TRBJ1-3; D: NA; V: TRBV5-1; CDR3: CASSLSGTVGGGNTIYF; DNA: TGCGCCAGCAGCTTGTCCGGGACGGTCGGCGGAGGGAACACCATATATTTT
size: NA; J: TRBJ1-2; D: TRBD1; V: TRBV2; CDR3: CASSVGTAYYGYTF; DNA: TGTGCCAGCAGTGTCGGGACAGCATACTATGGCTACACCTTC